This T cell receptor beta chain derives from a study of control samples from healthy donors and cancer patients. Germline loops: CDR1 SGHDT, CDR2 YYEEEE. The CDR3 is made up of 13 amino acids. The germline V and J ends were trimmed by 5 bases and 0 bases, with 8 bases remaining between them. TCRdb's table, derived via immunoSEQ multiplex PCR, lists solely in-frame clones and lacks some. The sample consists of approximately 97,000 clones, about 86% of them appearing once. The chain joins TRBV5-6 to TRBJ1-1; the D is unclear. The sample comprised blood. The sequence derives from a man aged 25 to 40 in good health. The CDR3 protein is CASSRRMNTEAFF. CDR3 coding DNA: TGTGCCAGCAGTCGACGAATGAACACTGAAGCTTTCTTT.